Sequencing of this T cell receptor beta chain was carried out in a study of response to subunit inactivated influenza vaccine. This clonotype was seen repeatedly, ten times or more. Its antigen is still unknown. The CDR3 sequence is 13 residues long. V shed 4 bases and J shed 3 bases, with 8 bases lying between them. Looked up from germline, CDR1 is SGHRS and CDR2 is YFSETQ. Each CDR3 protein gets one entry after TCRdb re-called the RT-PCR reads with MiXCR. The sample lists around 650,000 distinct CDR3 sequences, 15% to 17% occurring once. Study-wide findings and caveats: It was the authors' suggestion that each seasonal influenza vaccination recruits few new T cells.

This TCR was sampled from a man in his fifties who received an inactivated influenza vaccine. The chain couples TRBV5-1 to TRBJ1-5; D unresolved. This specimen was PBMCs from blood, taken about 13 days after vaccination. The chain's CDR3 is CASSLEYNQPQHF. CDR3 sequence (DNA): TGCGCCAGCAGCCTGGAATACAATCAGCCCCAGCATTTT.